This T cell receptor beta chain was profiled in a study of tumor-infiltrating lymphocytes in primary liver carcinoma. This clonotype was seen only once. This may stem from a read error, because a much larger clone lies one nucleotide away. Starting material of around 460 ng total RNA yielded TCR beta cDNA via a constant-region primer. What produced the TCR beta libraries was three nested multiplex PCR rounds using slightly modified ARM-PCR. The first two PCR rounds used TRBV1-TRBV30 primers with a Cbeta primer, approximately 10 cycles each. TCRdb redid the calling of the multiplex PCR reads with MiXCR, one entry per CDR3 protein. The sample contains fewer than 400,000 distinct CDR3 sequences, 50% to 75% of which appear only once. The blood RNA (from unsorted whole blood) was obtained, and germline DNA was also extracted. The researchers drew about 4 milliliters of peripheral blood before surgery. CDR1 MDHEN and CDR2 SYDVKM come from the germline V gene. CDR3 length equals 13 residues.

The V gene is TRBV28, the J gene TRBJ2-5; possibly TRBD1 for D (5 bases). Sequencing was done on a sample of peripheral blood. This TCR came from a woman aged 25 to 39 with primary liver carcinoma and hepatitis B virus infection. The CDR3 protein is CASRAGLEETLYF. The CDR3 coding sequence is TGTGCCAGCAGGGCAGGGCTGGAAGAGACCCTGTACTTC.